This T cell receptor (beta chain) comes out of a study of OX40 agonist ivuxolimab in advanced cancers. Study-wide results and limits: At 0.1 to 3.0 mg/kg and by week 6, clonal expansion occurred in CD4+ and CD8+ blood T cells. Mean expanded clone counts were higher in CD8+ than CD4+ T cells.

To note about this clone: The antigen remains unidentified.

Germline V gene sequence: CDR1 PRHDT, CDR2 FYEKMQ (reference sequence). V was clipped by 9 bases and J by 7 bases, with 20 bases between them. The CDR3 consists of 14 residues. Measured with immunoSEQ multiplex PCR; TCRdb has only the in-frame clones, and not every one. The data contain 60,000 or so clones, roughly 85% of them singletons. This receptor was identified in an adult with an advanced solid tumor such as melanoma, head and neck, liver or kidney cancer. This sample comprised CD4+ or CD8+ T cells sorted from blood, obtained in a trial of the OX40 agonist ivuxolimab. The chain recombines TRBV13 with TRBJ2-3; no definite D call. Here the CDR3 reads CASPRPPGRNTQYF. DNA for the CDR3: TGTGCCAGTCCCCGTCCACCCGGCCGAAATACGCAGTATTTT.